This T cell receptor beta chain is from a study of cytomegalovirus exposure and HLA in healthy donors. Germline lookup yields CDR1 SGDLS and CDR2 YYNGEE. After removal of 3 bases from V and 4 bases from J, the junction contained 9 bases not matched to a gene. CDR3 length equals 15 residues. Comment on this clone: No antigen is known for it.

It was with 60 Vbeta and 13 Jbeta primers that the PCR ran. The assay was immunoSEQ multiplex PCR, and TCRdb's table has in-frame clones only and misses some. Of some 120,000 clones listed, around 80% are singletons. Overall study results and limits: From TCR beta sequences, most subjects' HLA-A and HLA-B alleles were reportedly predicted accurately. Rarity characterized most TCR sequences, yet some public TCRs appeared in many donors. Because they were indistinguishable, some V segments, including TRBV6-2 and TRBV6-3, were excluded. Cytomegalovirus status, reportedly, was diagnosed with high specificity and sensitivity by the classifier.

The sequence derives from a man aged 30 to 45 in good health and CMV-seropositive. Sequencing was performed on PBMCs. This chain links TRBV9 with TRBJ2-5; 7 nucleotides line up with TRBD1. The CDR3 nucleotides are TGTGCCAGCAGCGCCTCAGGGGGAAGTCTAGAGACCCAGTACTTC. It specifies CASSASGGSLETQYF.